Below are 19 T cell receptor beta chains sequenced from a single sample in a study of T cells in Graves' hyperthyroidism and ophthalmopathy. TCR beta CDR3 regions were amplified from RNA. When the TCR CDR3 underwent first-round RT-PCR, the HTBI primer set was used. TCRdb re-called the multiplex PCR reads through MiXCR, storing one row per CDR3 protein. The data show 480,000 or so distinct CDR3 sequences, with around 14% seen just once and about 17% held by the top ten. Material for sequencing was blood. The source of these receptors is a woman between 18 and 30 years old with Graves' hyperthyroidism.

This clonotype has at least ten counts. V and J are TRBV5-1 and TRBJ2-3; 11 nucleotides align to TRBD2. Unmatched junction bases numbered 8, after V lost 0 bases and J lost 5 bases. CDR1 is SGHRS, CDR2 YFSETQ, per germline. This CDR3 region has 17 residues. The CDR3 coding sequence is TGCGCCAGCAGCTTGGGGCTAGCGGGAGGAGGACGAGATACGCAGTATTTT. Translating gives CASSLGLAGGGRDTQYF.

This clonotype has a count of ten or more. The chain carries TRBV12-5 and TRBJ1-5, with a possible D match to TRBD1 (5 bases). There are 14 residues in the CDR3. CDR1 is LGHNT and CDR2 is FRNRAP in the germline V gene. Trimming removed 7 bases at V and 6 bases at J, with 16 bases between. Here the CDR3 reads CASALDSKRQPQHF. The CDR3 DNA reads TGTGCTAGTGCACTAGACAGCAAACGTCAGCCCCAGCATTTT.

V gene TRBV9 combines with J gene TRBJ2-1; 9 bases fit TRBD1. CDR1 and CDR2 (germline): SGDLS, YYNGEE. The CDR3 contains 15 residues. V shed 0 bases and J 9 bases; nucleotides not matched to a gene: 7. CDR3 sequence: CASSVGDRAYSEQFF. In nucleotides, the CDR3 is TGTGCCAGCAGCGTAGGGGACAGGGCCTATAGTGAGCAGTTCTTC.

With regard to this clonotype: Germline and junction disagree at one end, which may indicate a read error. This rearrangement joins TRBV7-2 to TRBJ2-1, with D possibly matching TRBD2 (6 bases). Looked up from germline, CDR1 is SGHTA and CDR2 is FQGNSA. The length of the CDR3 is 16 residues. CDR3 loop: CAGSLGGFSSYNEQFF. The CDR3 bases are TGTGCCGGCAGCTTAGGAGGGTTTAGCTCCTACAATGAGCAGTTCTTC.

This clonotype has ten or more counts. The genes are TRBV27 and TRBJ2-1; D ambiguous. Germline values: CDR1 MNHEY, CDR2 SMNVEV (reference sequence). Trimming stripped 6 bases from V and 7 bases from J, with 13 bases between. CDR3 length: 13 residues. CDR3 residues: CASSSLGVNEQFF. CDR3 nucleotide sequence: TGTGCCAGCAGCTCCCTTGGGGTGAATGAGCAGTTCTTC.

This clonotype was seen ten or more times. This chain links TRBV24-1 with TRBJ1-2; no clear D. This CDR3 contains 10 residues. Germline CDR1 reads KGHDR; CDR2 reads SFDVKD. V was trimmed by 7 bases and J by 4 bases, leaving 3 bases between them. The CDR3 DNA is TGTGCCACCAGATTCTATGGCTACACCTTC. This codes for CATRFYGYTF.

This clonotype appeared once. The rearrangement links TRBV2 to TRBJ2-1; 7 nucleotides align to TRBD2. The CDR3 extends over 12 amino acids. Germline CDR1 SNHLY, CDR2 FYNNEI. V lost 9 bases and J lost 6; bases outside the gene matches: 5. DNA of the CDR3: TGTGCCAGGCGGGGAGGGGTCAATGAGCAGTTCTTC. Encoded protein: CARRGGVNEQFF.

This clonotype was counted many times. The J gene is TRBJ1-2, the V gene TRBV3-1; D is ambiguous. V lost 4 bases and J lost 2, with 17 bases in between. The CDR3 length is 16 residues. The germline V gene has CDR1 LGHDT and CDR2 YNNKEL (reference sequence). CDR3 sequence (DNA): TGTGCCAGCAGCCGCGGTCAGTTCGATTTAAACTATGGCTACACCTTC. Protein sequence: CASSRGQFDLNYGYTF.

This clonotype came up many times. The rearrangement uses TRBV7-6 and TRBJ2-4; tentatively, D is TRBD2 (7 bases). The CDR3 has 14 residues. Looked up from germline, CDR1 is SGHVS and CDR2 is FNYEAQ. V shed 5 bases and J shed 7 bases, with 15 bases lying between them. The CDR3 DNA reads TGTGCCAGCAGCACCCGAGGGGGGGGGAACATTCAGTACTTC. Its translation is CASSTRGGGNIQYF. The full variable domain, in which reference TRBV7-6 and TRBJ2-4 provide the parts outside the CDR3, is GAGVSQSPRYKVTKRGQDVALRCDPISGHVSLYWYRQALGQGPEFLTYFNYEAQQDKSGLPNDRFSAERPEGSISTLTIQRTEQRDSAMYRCASSTRGGGNIQYFGAGTRLSVL.

This clonotype came up many times. The rearrangement links TRBV27 to TRBJ1-3; D remains ambiguous. CDR3 length: 13 residues. CDR1 MNHEY and CDR2 SMNVEV come from the germline V gene (reference sequence). Trimming took 9 bases from V and 0 from J, leaving 9 bases between them. The CDR3 is CASVPPSGNTIYF. The CDR3 bases are TGTGCCAGTGTACCCCCCTCTGGAAACACCATATATTTT.

The rearrangement joins TRBV5-1 to TRBJ2-2; D is undetermined. The CDR3 totals 14 residues. Germline V gene sequence: CDR1 SGHRS, CDR2 YFSETQ. Trimming took 6 bases from V and 6 from J, leaving 15 bases between them. CDR3 loop: CASNQEDGAGELFF. In DNA form, the CDR3 reads TGCGCCAGCAATCAGGAAGACGGCGCCGGGGAGCTGTTTTTT.

This clonotype came up once. A much larger clone lies one base from this, so it may be a read error. The chain couples TRBV27 to TRBJ1-2; the match to TRBD1 covers 8 bases. The germline V gene has CDR1 MNHEY and CDR2 SMNVEV (reference sequence). CDR3 size: 13 residues. The CDR3 spells CASSRTGHYDYTF. Here the CDR3 DNA reads TGTGCCAGCAGTAGGACAGGGCACTATGACTACACCTTC.

As concerns this clonotype: A much larger clonotype is one base distant, so this may be a read error. The rearrangement joins TRBV5-6 to TRBJ2-7; possibly TRBD2 for D (5 bases). This CDR3 is 11 amino acids long. V lost 5 bases, J lost 6 bases, and 9 bases lay in between. Germline V lookup: CDR1 SGHDT, CDR2 YYEEEE. Here the CDR3 DNA reads TGTGCCAGCAGTTTGAGGGCCGAGCAGTACTTC. It specifies CASSLRAEQYF.

V gene TRBV4-1 combines with J gene TRBJ2-1, with 14 nucleotides matching TRBD2. The V gene's germline CDR1 is MGHRA and CDR2 YSYEKL. V dropped 10 bases and J dropped 7; count of bases not matched to a gene: 6. CDR3 size: 14 residues. DNA for the CDR3: TGCGCCACCGGACTAGCGGGAGGTGGTAATGAGCAGTTCTTC. Translation: CATGLAGGGNEQFF.

This clonotype was seen at least ten times. The chain carries TRBV9 and TRBJ2-1; 9 bases are a match to TRBD2. J was trimmed by 7 bases and V by 4 bases; bases with no gene match: 9. CDR3 length: 15 residues. Germline CDR1 is SGDLS and CDR2 is YYNGEE. CDR3 nucleotides: TGTGCCAGCAGCCCAGTAGCGGGAGCTCAGAATGAGCAGTTCTTC. This codes for CASSPVAGAQNEQFF.

This clonotype was seen a few times. The chain combines TRBV7-9 with TRBJ2-2; D is unclear. This CDR3 region has 12 residues. V was cut by 6 bases and J by 6 bases, with 8 bases left in between. CDR1 is SEHNR and CDR2 is FQNEAQ in the germline V gene (reference sequence). The CDR3 DNA reads as TGTGCCAGCAGACCTCCGCCCGGGGAGCTGTTTTTT. Translation: CASRPPPGELFF.

The table lists this clonotype with many counts. The chain combines TRBV6-1 with TRBJ1-3; TRBD1 aligns across 8 bases. Germline V gene data show CDR1 as MNHNS and CDR2 as SASEGT. The CDR3 spans 15 residues. V lost 5 bases to trimming and J lost 0 bases; unmatched junction nucleotides: 3. The CDR3 is CASSRDRLSGNTIYF. For the CDR3, the DNA is TGTGCCAGCAGTCGGGACAGGCTCTCTGGAAACACCATATATTTT.

This clonotype was seen only a few times. In DNA, the CDR3 is TGCGCCAGCAGCTTGCTAGGTAGGGGCTCTGGGGCCAACGTCCTGACTTTC. Translated, it gives CASSLLGRGSGANVLTF. The chain employs TRBV5-1 and TRBJ2-6, with D tentatively TRBD1 (5 bases). Looked up from germline, CDR1 is SGHRS and CDR2 is YFSETQ. The CDR3 is 17 amino acids. V was pared by 1 base and J by 0 bases, with 11 bases between.

This clonotype was recorded many times. The genes are TRBV3-1 and TRBJ2-1; TRBD2 aligns across 11 bases. Germline V CDR1 and CDR2: LGHDT, YNNKEL (reference sequence). Trimming cost V 4 bases and J 7 bases; bases outside gene matches: 6. This CDR3 comprises 15 residues. CDR3 DNA: TGTGCCAGCAGCCGAGCAGGGACTAGCGGTAATGAGCAGTTCTTC. As protein: CASSRAGTSGNEQFF.